The 21 T cell receptor beta chains below were found in one sample sequenced in a study of blood T cells in healthy people across ages. Next came a second PCR, run for about 6 to 12 cycles, which used a sample-barcoded 5' primer along with a J-beta primer mix. TCRdb processed the 5' RACE reads anew with MiXCR; each CDR3 protein has one entry. Of 350,000 to 450,000 distinct CDR3 sequences in the sample, about half were seen once. Sequencing was carried out using blood. The source of these receptors is a man in his sixties in good health.

J is TRBJ2-1 and V is TRBV10-3; TRBD1 or TRBD2 may be the D gene (5 bases each). The CDR3 contains 13 residues. V lost 5 bases and J 4 bases, leaving 9 bases between the germline ends. Germline CDR1 reads ENHRY; CDR2 reads SYGVKD. The CDR3 spells CAISTGAYNEQFF. In DNA form, the CDR3 reads TGTGCCATCAGTACCGGGGCATACAATGAGCAGTTCTTC.

A few counts support this clonotype. The rearrangement uses TRBV20-1 and TRBJ1-2; TRBD1 agrees at 7 bases. Germline V gene lookup returns CDR1 DFQATT and CDR2 SNEGSKA (reference sequence). Unmatched junction bases numbered 2, after V lost 3 bases and J lost 4 bases. The CDR3 covers 12 residues. CDR3 nucleotide sequence: TGCAGTGCTAGTGGGACAGCCTATGGCTACACCTTC. It translates to CSASGTAYGYTF.

There are a few counts of this clonotype. J is TRBJ1-1 and V is TRBV30; maybe TRBD1 (6 bases). Trimming cost V 1 base and J 1 base, with 13 bases left between them. Germline V lookup: CDR1 GTSNPN, CDR2 SVGIG (reference sequence). The CDR3 spans 15 residues. CDR3 DNA: TGTGCCTGGAGTGCCGGGACACCTTCGAACACTGAAGCTTTCTTT. It translates to CAWSAGTPSNTEAFF.

This sequence joins TRBV20-1 and TRBJ1-6; D is perhaps TRBD1 (5 bases). The CDR3 has 16 amino acids. V lost 1 base, J lost 8 bases, and 18 bases lay in between. Germline V gives CDR1 DFQATT, CDR2 SNEGSKA (reference sequence). CDR3 coding DNA: TGCAGTGCTAGAGGGCAGACAGCCCGTTTTGATTCACCCCTCCACTTT. Its translation is CSARGQTARFDSPLHF.

The CDR3: CASSSWGEQFF. CDR3 nucleotides: TGTGCCAGCAGTTCATGGGGTGAGCAGTTCTTC. The V and J genes are TRBV28 and TRBJ2-1; D not certain. This CDR3 is built from 11 residues. Germline V lookup: CDR1 MDHEN, CDR2 SYDVKM. V lost 4 bases and J 9 bases, leaving 7 bases between the germline ends.

In its sample, this clonotype was seen many times. The rearrangement uses TRBV6-4 and TRBJ2-5; 10 bases align to TRBD1. This CDR3 has 15 residues. V was pared by 7 bases and J by 5 bases, with 10 bases of the junction left unmatched. The germline V gene encodes CDR1 MRHNA and CDR2 SNTAGT. The CDR3 region has the DNA TGTGCCAGCACCAAGGAGACAGGGGGCTTGGAGACCCAGTACTTC. It yields the protein CASTKETGGLETQYF.

The chain carries TRBV2 and TRBJ2-2, with D hard to call. CDR1 is SNHLY, CDR2 FYNNEI, per germline. Trimming stripped 7 bases from V and 7 bases from J, with 10 bases between. The CDR3 totals 12 residues. This CDR3 is CASTVAGGELFF. The CDR3 DNA reads TGTGCCAGCACGGTGGCCGGCGGGGAGCTGTTTTTT.

The chain couples TRBV6-1 to TRBJ2-3; possible D gene TRBD1, 6 bases. Trimming left V 6 bases short and J 8 bases short, with 12 bases between. Germline values: CDR1 MNHNS, CDR2 SASEGT. CDR3 size: 12 residues. CDR3 amino acids: CASRETGATQYF. The CDR3 DNA reads TGTGCCAGCAGGGAGACAGGCGCTACGCAGTATTTT.

The J gene is TRBJ2-3, the V gene TRBV6-2 or TRBV6-3; D is perhaps TRBD1 (5 bases). From germline, CDR1 is MNHEY and CDR2 SVGEGT. Trimming cost V 8 bases and J 2 bases, with 17 bases left between them. The CDR3 consists of 15 residues. Here the CDR3 reads CASRYQGLVTDTQYF. The CDR3 region has the DNA TGTGCCAGCCGCTATCAGGGCCTGGTCACAGATACGCAGTATTTT.

This clonotype was counted only a few times. The chain carries TRBV12-3 or TRBV12-4 and TRBJ2-1; 9 bases agree with TRBD2. This CDR3 spans 15 amino acids. Unmatched junction bases numbered 5, after V lost 0 bases and J lost 8 bases. CDR3 DNA: TGTGCCAGCAGTTTAGCGCAACTAGCGGGCCATGAGCAGTTCTTC. Amino acids: CASSLAQLAGHEQFF.

This clonotype was counted a few times. V usage is TRBV7-8 and J usage is TRBJ2-5; 7 bases are shared with TRBD1. The CDR3 consists of 14 residues. Unmatched junction bases numbered 8, after V lost 5 bases and J lost 5 bases. The germline gives CDR1 SGHVS, CDR2 FQNEAQ. The CDR3 loop is CASSTWQGEETQYF. The CDR3 DNA reads TGTGCCAGCAGCACCTGGCAGGGGGAGGAGACCCAGTACTTC.

The chain couples TRBV11-1 to TRBJ2-3; D might be TRBD1 (6 bases). The germline gives CDR1 SGHAT, CDR2 FQDESV (reference sequence). The CDR3 is 12 amino acids. Trimming cost V 5 bases and J 3 bases, with 6 bases left between them. CDR3: CASSDRTDTQYF. The CDR3 region has the DNA TGTGCCAGCAGCGACAGGACAGATACGCAGTATTTT.

The chain employs TRBV11-1 and TRBJ1-6; 7 nucleotides align to TRBD1. J was trimmed by 10 bases and V by 6 bases; bases with no gene match: 6. This CDR3 spans 13 amino acids. Germline V gives CDR1 SGHAT, CDR2 FQDESV (reference sequence). In DNA, the CDR3 is TGTGCCAGCAGTCCCGGGACAGCATCACCCCTCCACTTT. It specifies CASSPGTASPLHF.

In the case of this clonotype: The junction departs from the called germline gene at one end, perhaps through a read error. The V call is TRBV15, the J call TRBJ1-2, with D tentatively TRBD1 (6 bases). This CDR3 spans 16 amino acids. The germline CDR1 and CDR2 sequences are LNHNV and YYDKDF (reference sequence). The CDR3 DNA sequence: TGCGCCGCCAGCAGAGATTGGGGGGCTCGCGGCTATGGCTACACCTTC. Translation: CAASRDWGARGYGYTF.

This clonotype was seen a handful of times. This rearrangement joins TRBV6-1 to TRBJ2-4; D gene ambiguous. The assigned J gene may be wrong: the sequence end matches TRBJ2-7 better. The CDR3 sequence is 13 residues long. The germline CDR1 and CDR2 sequences are MNHNS and SASEGT. The CDR3 loop is CASSGPSDYEQYF. The CDR3 DNA is TGTGCCAGCAGTGGTCCCAGCGACTACGAGCAGTACTTC.

J is TRBJ2-4 and V is TRBV7-3; no definite D call. The J call may be wrong; the DNA end is better matched by TRBJ2-7. Germline CDR1 is SGHTA and CDR2 is FQGTGA. CDR3 length: 13 residues. In nucleotides, the CDR3 is TGTGCCAGCAGCTTAGAGCCCAGAAGCGAGCAGTACTTC. It specifies CASSLEPRSEQYF.

The chain joins TRBV20-1 to TRBJ2-3, with D tentatively TRBD1 (8 bases). V was cut by 6 bases and J by 5 bases, with 21 bases left in between. The CDR3 covers 15 residues. Per the germline V gene, CDR1 is DFQATT and CDR2 is SNEGSKA (reference sequence). The CDR3 region is CSAHSYRGEGDTQYF. In nucleotides, the CDR3 is TGCAGTGCACATAGTTACAGGGGGGAGGGAGATACGCAGTATTTT.

The chain links TRBV2 to TRBJ2-5, with a weak D call TRBD2 (7 bases). V shed 6 bases and J shed 5 bases, with 16 bases lying between them. The CDR3 covers 14 residues. CDR1 and CDR2 (germline): SNHLY, FYNNEI. The CDR3 region is CASRRGGGQETQYF. As DNA, the CDR3 is TGTGCCAGCAGGCGCGGGGGCGGACAGGAGACCCAGTACTTC.

V gene TRBV18 combines with J gene TRBJ2-7; D tentatively reads TRBD1 or TRBD2 (5 bases each). The J call may be in error: the DNA end matches TRBJ2-4 better. The CDR3 length is 15 residues. Germline V gives CDR1 KGHSH, CDR2 LQKENI. In nucleotides, the CDR3 is TGTGCCAGCTCACCATCTGGACGTATGGGGGACATTCAGTACTTC. Protein: CASSPSGRMGDIQYF.

In its sample, this clonotype was seen a few times. The chain combines TRBV12-3 or TRBV12-4 with TRBJ2-2; 8 bases fit TRBD1. V was pared by 6 bases and J by 1 base, with 7 bases of the junction left unmatched. CDR3 size: 16 residues. CDR3 region: CASSLTGTGNTGELFF. The CDR3 region has the DNA TGTGCCAGCAGCCTCACCGGGACAGGGAACACCGGGGAGCTGTTTTTT.

This chain uses TRBV7-9 with TRBJ2-1; perhaps TRBD1 as D (5 bases). The CDR3 contains 12 residues. Trimming took off 5 bases at V and 8 bases at J, with 10 bases between the two ends. CDR1 is SEHNR, CDR2 FQNEAQ, per germline (reference sequence). The CDR3, as DNA: TGTGCCAGCAGCAACCAGGGCTATGAGCAGTTCTTC. Translated: CASSNQGYEQFF.